The next 32 T cell receptor beta chains were all read from a single sample in a study of low-dose radiotherapy and immunotherapy resistance in tumors. Time point reported: after trial treatment. This sample's treatment: LDRT plus nivolumab, ipilimumab, low-dose cyclophosphamide and aspirin (RACIN trial). Both a constant-region primer and a V-primer adapter served to amplify TCRs across roughly 22 PCR cycles. TCRdb redid the calling of the reads with MiXCR, one entry per CDR3 protein. The data show some 52,000 distinct CDR3 sequences, 33% seen once. This sample comprised PBMCs, obtained after low-dose radiotherapy plus immunotherapy. The receptor set was obtained from a male donor with rectosigmoid adenocarcinoma.

This clonotype appeared once. The rearrangement links TRBV6-2 or TRBV6-3 to TRBJ2-2, with D maybe TRBD1 (5 bases). There are 12 residues in the CDR3. The germline V gene has CDR1 MNHEY and CDR2 SVGEGT. V lost 7 bases and J lost 4, with 7 bases in between. The CDR3 bases are TGTGCCAGCACGGACACCACCGGGGAGCTGTTTTTT. It yields the protein CASTDTTGELFF.

The sample holds many counts of this clonotype. The chain is built from TRBV7-2 and TRBJ2-7; 13 bases line up with TRBD2. In germline, CDR1 is SGHTA, CDR2 FQGNSA. This CDR3 is built from 14 residues. With 4 bases clipped from V and 4 bases from J, the junction kept 1 base outside the gene matches. The CDR3 is CASSWTSGSYEQYF. CDR3 nucleotides: TGTGCCAGCAGCTGGACTAGCGGGAGTTACGAGCAGTACTTC.

This clonotype was counted only a few times. The chain is built from TRBV5-1 and TRBJ2-7, with D unclear. Germline V lookup: CDR1 SGHRS, CDR2 YFSETQ. The CDR3 loop spans 14 amino acids. Trimming removed 2 bases at V and 5 bases at J, with 14 bases between. The CDR3 sequence is CASSLHQEGHEQYF. The CDR3 DNA reads TGCGCCAGCAGCTTACACCAGGAAGGACACGAGCAGTACTTC. The variable domain in full, with the rest retrieved from reference TRBV5-1 and TRBJ2-7, is KAGVTQTPRYLIKTRGQQVTLSCSPISGHRSVSWYQQTPGQGLQFLFEYFSETQRNKGNFPGRFSGRQFSNSRSEMNVSTLELGDSALYLCASSLHQEGHEQYFGPGTRLTVT.

At least ten counts were recorded for this clonotype. The CDR3 DNA reads as TGTGCCAGCAGCATGGCTTCAGGGGCCAACGTCCTGACTTTC. This encodes CASSMASGANVLTF. The rearrangement links TRBV7-9 to TRBJ2-6; D gene uncertain. Germline CDR1 SEHNR, CDR2 FQNEAQ (reference sequence). The CDR3 loop spans 14 amino acids. V lost 5 bases, J lost 4 bases, and 9 bases lay in between.

This clonotype showed up many times. V usage is TRBV30 and J usage is TRBJ1-1, with 8 bases that match TRBD1. J was trimmed by 5 bases and V by 3 bases; bases with no gene match: 5. The V gene's germline CDR1 is GTSNPN and CDR2 SVGIG (reference sequence). This CDR3 is 13 amino acids long. The DNA for the CDR3 is TGTGCCTGGAGCGGACAGGGAGTTACTGAAGCTTTCTTT. Translated: CAWSGQGVTEAFF.

This clonotype was counted ten times or more. The genes are TRBV19 and TRBJ2-7; the match to TRBD2 covers 9 bases. Germline values: CDR1 LNHDA, CDR2 SQIVND (reference sequence). With 5 bases clipped from V and 6 bases from J, the junction kept 14 bases outside the gene matches. There are 16 residues in the CDR3. The DNA for the CDR3 is TGTGCCAGTAGTCCCAGGGCCCTAGCGGGATTTCGCGAGCAGTACTTC. It translates to CASSPRALAGFREQYF. Looking up the rest from reference TRBV19 and TRBJ2-7 gives the full variable domain: DGGITQSPKYLFRKEGQNVTLSCEQNLNHDAMYWYRQDPGQGLRLIYYSQIVNDFQKGDIAEGYSVSREKKESFPLTVTSAQKNPTAFYLCASSPRALAGFREQYFGPGTRLTVT.

This clonotype has a count of ten or more. The chain links TRBV27 to TRBJ2-7, with 11 bases that match TRBD1. Germline V CDR1 and CDR2: MNHEY, SMNVEV (reference sequence). This CDR3 region has 17 residues. The V and J ends lost 7 bases and 5 bases, in that order; junction bases with no gene match: 16. This CDR3 is CASIGRRTGGPRDEQYF. CDR3 DNA: TGTGCCAGCATAGGAAGACGGACAGGGGGCCCGAGGGACGAGCAGTACTTC.

The sample holds a few counts of this clonotype. The CDR3 nucleotides read TGCAGCGTAGTTACGGGACACAAGAACACTGAAGCTTTCTTT. This gives the protein CSVVTGHKNTEAFF. The chain employs TRBV29-1 and TRBJ1-1, with D perhaps TRBD1 (6 bases). Trimming pared 6 bases from V and 1 base from J, leaving 15 bases between. The CDR3 has 14 residues. Germline V gene data show CDR1 as SQVTM and CDR2 as ANQGSEA. Complete variable domain (other parts from reference TRBV29-1 and TRBJ1-1): SAVISQKPSRDICQRGTSLTIQCQVDSQVTMMFWYRQQPGQSLTLIATANQGSEATYESGFVIDKFPISRPNLTFSTLTVSNMSPEDSSIYLCSVVTGHKNTEAFFGQGTRLTVV.

The rearrangement joins TRBV28 to TRBJ2-7, with D unclear. The germline V and J ends were trimmed by 9 bases and 2 bases, with 11 bases remaining between them. Germline assignment: CDR1 MDHEN and CDR2 SYDVKM. The CDR3 loop spans 12 amino acids. CDR3 amino acids: CASSPQTYEQYF. CDR3 nucleotide sequence: TGTGCCAGTTCGCCGCAGACCTACGAGCAGTACTTC.

This clonotype showed up many times. V usage is TRBV25-1 and J usage is TRBJ2-2; the match to TRBD2 covers 12 bases. This CDR3 region has 15 residues. Per germline, CDR1 MGHDK and CDR2 SYGVNS. V was clipped by 6 bases and J by 3 bases; unmatched bases: 2. The CDR3 nucleotides read TGTGCCAGCAGGGGGACTAGCGGGCACACCGGGGAGCTGTTTTTT. It specifies CASRGTSGHTGELFF.

The rearrangement joins TRBV28 to TRBJ2-1; the D gene is possibly TRBD2 (6 bases). There are 15 residues in the CDR3. Trimming pared 4 bases from V and 2 bases from J, leaving 12 bases between. Germline V gene sequence: CDR1 MDHEN, CDR2 SYDVKM. CDR3 nucleotide sequence: TGTGCCAGCAGTTCAGACGGGGGTCCCTACAATGAGCAGTTCTTC. It specifies CASSSDGGPYNEQFF.

The V call is TRBV5-6, the J call TRBJ2-3; unclear D gene. The CDR3 consists of 16 residues. Germline CDR1 is SGHDT and CDR2 is YYEEEE. Trimming pared 3 bases from V and 8 bases from J, leaving 22 bases between. The CDR3 DNA sequence: TGTGCCAGCAGCTGGAATGAGCTGGGCGCTACCGCTACGCAGTATTTT. The encoded protein is CASSWNELGATATQYF.

The CDR3 loop is CASAASGGLFNEQFF. CDR3 DNA sequence: TGTGCCAGCGCAGCGTCGGGGGGCCTTTTCAATGAGCAGTTCTTC. V usage is TRBV27 and J usage is TRBJ2-1; D might be TRBD2 (7 bases). Trimming stripped 8 bases from V and 6 bases from J, with 20 bases between. Germline assignment: CDR1 MNHEY and CDR2 SMNVEV (reference sequence). There are 15 residues in the CDR3.

A few counts support this clonotype. The chain recombines TRBV5-6 with TRBJ2-7; D remains unclear. Germline lookup yields CDR1 SGHDT and CDR2 YYEEEE. The CDR3 is 12 residues long. The V end was cut by 0 bases, the J end by 6 bases, with 7 bases between. The CDR3 reads CASSLGAPEQYF. CDR3 coding DNA: TGTGCCAGCAGCTTGGGGGCCCCCGAGCAGTACTTC.

This clonotype was detected many times. V is TRBV10-1 and J is TRBJ2-5; maybe TRBD1 (5 bases). This CDR3 contains 12 residues. Trimming pared 9 bases from V and 5 bases from J, leaving 13 bases between. Germline lookup yields CDR1 WNHNN and CDR2 SYGVQD (reference sequence). This CDR3 reads CARIDSRETQYF. CDR3 bases: TGCGCCAGGATAGACAGTAGGGAGACCCAGTACTTC.

Judged by abundance, this clonotype is medium-sized. The V gene is TRBV28, the J gene TRBJ2-1; D may be TRBD1 (5 bases). The CDR3 spans 11 residues. The V end was cut by 5 bases, the J end by 15 bases, with 14 bases between. The germline gives CDR1 MDHEN, CDR2 SYDVKM. The CDR3 region has the DNA TGTGCCAGCAGTCGACTGGGGCGAAGGTTCTTC. It specifies CASSRLGRRFF.

The J gene is TRBJ2-7, the V gene TRBV27, with TRBD1 as a possible D gene (6 bases). CDR1 MNHEY and CDR2 SMNVEV come from the germline V gene (reference sequence). The ends were cut back, 4 bases at V and 0 bases at J, with 13 bases in the middle. The CDR3 contains 15 residues. This CDR3 reads CASSSDSPFSYEQYF. CDR3 bases: TGTGCCAGCAGTTCGGACAGTCCTTTCTCCTACGAGCAGTACTTC.

About this clonotype: A much more abundant neighbour one base away suggests this may be a read error. The chain joins TRBV11-2 to TRBJ2-7; 9 bases line up with TRBD2. The CDR3 is 17 residues long. Germline CDR1 SGHAT, CDR2 FQNNGV. With 5 bases clipped from V and 3 bases from J, the junction kept 14 bases outside the gene matches. CDR3 sequence: CASSPPGGGGGDYEQYF. The CDR3 DNA is TGTGCCAGCAGCCCCCCGGGGGGCGGGGGGGGGGACTACGAGCAGTACTTC. Filled out from reference TRBV11-2 and TRBJ2-7, the complete variable domain reads EAGVAQSPRYKIIEKRQSVAFWCNPISGHATLYWYQQILGQGPKLLIQFQNNGVVDDSQLPKDRFSAERLKGVDSTLKIQPAKLEDSAVYLCASSPPGGGGGDYEQYFGPGTRLTVT.

A remark on this clonotype: This likely stems from a read error, as it lies one base from a far larger clone. J is TRBJ2-3 and V is TRBV28; D is unresolved. The CDR3 sequence is 16 residues long. CDR1 MDHEN and CDR2 SYDVKM come from the germline V gene. The CDR3 is CDTSDFGRRKLDTQYF. For the CDR3, the DNA is TGTGACACCAGTGATTTCGGCCGACGGAAACTCGATACGCAGTATTTT.

The chain recombines TRBV6-1 with TRBJ1-1; weak D call: TRBD1 (6 bases). V shed 3 bases and J shed 4 bases, with 15 bases lying between them. The CDR3 consists of 15 residues. Germline CDR1 and CDR2: MNHNS and SASEGT. The CDR3 region has the DNA TGTGCCAGCAGTGACGATTTAAGAGGGGGCACTGAAGCTTTCTTT. It is translated as CASSDDLRGGTEAFF.

The chain links TRBV6-6 to TRBJ1-5; D is possibly TRBD1 (5 bases). Germline V gene data show CDR1 as MNHNY and CDR2 as SVGAGI (reference sequence). The CDR3 sequence is 14 residues long. V shed 6 bases and J shed 1 base, with 10 bases lying between them. The CDR3 spells CASSRQISNQPQHF. The DNA of the CDR3 is TGTGCCAGCAGCCGACAGATAAGCAATCAGCCCCAGCATTTT.

This clonotype was recorded many times. This rearrangement joins TRBV2 to TRBJ2-3; 10 bases are a match to TRBD2. The CDR3 totals 14 residues. Germline assignment: CDR1 SNHLY and CDR2 FYNNEI. The junction had 5 bases not matched to a gene; V was cut back by 6 bases and J by 5 bases. The CDR3 sequence: CASSRTSGLDTQYF. For the CDR3, the DNA is TGTGCCAGCAGCCGGACTAGCGGTCTAGATACGCAGTATTTT.

This clonotype was recorded at least ten times. The chain carries TRBV6-2 or TRBV6-3 and TRBJ1-2, with 7 bases matching TRBD1. Trimming took 5 bases from V and 5 from J; bases not matched to a gene: 11. The CDR3 covers 15 residues. Per the germline V gene, CDR1 is MNHEY and CDR2 is SVGEGT. CDR3 amino acids: CASSDLGTATYGYTF. The DNA for the CDR3 is TGTGCCAGCAGTGACCTTGGGACAGCTACTTATGGCTACACCTTC.

This clonotype was seen at least ten times. The CDR3 DNA sequence: TGTGCCAGCAGCTTAGTGGCAGGCAACTATGGCTACACCTTC. Its translation is CASSLVAGNYGYTF. The chain links TRBV7-2 to TRBJ1-2, with D hard to call. Germline CDR1 reads SGHTA; CDR2 reads FQGNSA. The CDR3 totals 14 residues. Trimming stripped 1 base from V and 2 bases from J, with 8 bases between.

This clonotype was detected many times. This sequence joins TRBV7-2 and TRBJ1-5; 8 nucleotides line up with TRBD1. The CDR3 contains 14 residues. The V gene end was trimmed by 4 bases and the J gene end by 6 bases; junction bases not matched to a gene: 5. Germline V gene lookup returns CDR1 SGHTA and CDR2 FQGNSA. This CDR3 reads CASSSDRGSQPQHF. Written as DNA, the CDR3 is TGTGCCAGCAGCTCAGACAGGGGAAGTCAGCCCCAGCATTTT.

A remark on this clonotype: The likely explanation is a read error, given a far larger clone one base away. The chain combines TRBV25-1 with TRBJ2-7; D is unresolved. Deletions cut 4 bases from V and 7 bases from J, with 20 bases between. From germline, CDR1 is MGHDK and CDR2 SYGVNS. The CDR3 sequence is 15 residues long. This CDR3 reads CASSAPGSSYNEQYF. DNA for the CDR3: TGTGCCAGCAGTGCGCCGGGCAGCTCCTACAATGAGCAGTACTTC.

Notes on this clonotype: A far larger clone differs by one base, so this is likely a read error. The J gene is TRBJ2-3, the V gene TRBV6-9, with TRBD2 matching over 8 bases. The trim removed 5 bases at V and 4 bases at J, leaving 8 bases unmatched. This CDR3 contains 15 residues. CDR1 is MNHGY and CDR2 is SVAAGI in the germline V gene. CDR3 protein: CASSEVSGEADTQYF. DNA of the CDR3: TGTGCCAGCAGTGAGGTTAGCGGGGAGGCAGATACGCAGTATTTT.

Many counts were recorded for this clonotype. Relative to the germline gene, one junction end is altered; a read error may explain this. This rearrangement joins TRBV2 to TRBJ2-7; 8 nucleotides agree with TRBD1. The CDR3 is made up of 13 amino acids. The germline CDR1 and CDR2 sequences are SNHLY and FYNNEI. This CDR3 is CATARDRYYYRQF. CDR3 DNA: TGTGCCACCGCCCGGGACAGGTATTACTACCGGCAGTTC.

This clonotype was recorded at least ten times. This chain connects TRBV5-1 to TRBJ2-2; TRBD1 might be the D (6 bases). The CDR3 is 16 residues long. The germline CDR1 and CDR2 sequences are SGHRS and YFSETQ. Trimming took 0 bases from V and 0 from J, leaving 9 bases between them. DNA for the CDR3: TGCGCCAGCAGCTTGGTCAGGACAGCGAACACCGGGGAGCTGTTTTTT. Translating gives CASSLVRTANTGELFF.

This clonotype was picked up many times. The chain links TRBV9 to TRBJ2-2; 8 bases line up with TRBD1. V lost 3 bases to trimming and J lost 7 bases; unmatched junction nucleotides: 11. The CDR3 is made up of 16 amino acids. CDR1 is SGDLS and CDR2 is YYNGEE in the germline V gene. The CDR3 DNA reads as TGTGCCAGCAGCGCCACTCCAGGGGGCGCGGTCGGGGAGCTGTTTTTT. Residues: CASSATPGGAVGELFF.

This clonotype was recorded many times. V gene TRBV19 combines with J gene TRBJ1-2; 10 positions agree with TRBD1. Germline CDR1 reads LNHDA; CDR2 reads SQIVND (reference sequence). The V and J ends lost 5 bases and 7 bases, in that order; junction bases with no gene match: 4. The CDR3 is 13 residues long. CDR3 protein: CASSDRGRGGYTF. The CDR3 DNA sequence: TGTGCCAGTAGTGACAGGGGGCGCGGTGGCTACACCTTC.

This clonotype came up a few times. The chain has TRBV12-3 or TRBV12-4 and TRBJ2-3; D might be TRBD1 or TRBD2, each matching 5 bases. V was pared by 6 bases and J by 4 bases, with 14 bases between. This CDR3 comprises 14 residues. The CDR3 loop reads CASRITGAADTQYF. In DNA form, the CDR3 reads TGTGCCAGCAGAATAACCGGGGCAGCAGATACGCAGTATTTT.